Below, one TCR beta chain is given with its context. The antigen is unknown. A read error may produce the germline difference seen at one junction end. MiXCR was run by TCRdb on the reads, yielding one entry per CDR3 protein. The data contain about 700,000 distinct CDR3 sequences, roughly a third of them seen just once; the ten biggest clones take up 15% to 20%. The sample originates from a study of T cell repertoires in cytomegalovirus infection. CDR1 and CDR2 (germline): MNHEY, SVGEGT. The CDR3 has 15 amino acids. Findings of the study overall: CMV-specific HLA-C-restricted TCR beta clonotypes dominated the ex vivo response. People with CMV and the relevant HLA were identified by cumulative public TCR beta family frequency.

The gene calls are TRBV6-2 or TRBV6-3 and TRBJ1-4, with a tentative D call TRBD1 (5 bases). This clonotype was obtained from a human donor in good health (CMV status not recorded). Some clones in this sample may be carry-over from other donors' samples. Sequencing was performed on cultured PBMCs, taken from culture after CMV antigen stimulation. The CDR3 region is CASSYPGRGDEKLLF. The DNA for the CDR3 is TGTGCCAGCAGTTACCCGGGACGCGGGGATGAAAAACTGCTTTTT.